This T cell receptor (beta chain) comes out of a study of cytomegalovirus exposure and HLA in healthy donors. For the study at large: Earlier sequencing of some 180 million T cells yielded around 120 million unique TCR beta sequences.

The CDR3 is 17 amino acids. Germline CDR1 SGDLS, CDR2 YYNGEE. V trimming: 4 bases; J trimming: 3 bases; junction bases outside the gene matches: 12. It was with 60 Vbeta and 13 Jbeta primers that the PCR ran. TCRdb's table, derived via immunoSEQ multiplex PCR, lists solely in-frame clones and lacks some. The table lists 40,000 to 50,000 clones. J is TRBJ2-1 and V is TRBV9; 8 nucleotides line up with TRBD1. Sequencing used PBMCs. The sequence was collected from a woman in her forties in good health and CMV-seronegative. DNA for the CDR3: TGTGCCAGCAGCCTCAGGGGGCGAGTAGCGGTCTACAATGAGCAGTTCTTC. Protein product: CASSLRGRVAVYNEQFF. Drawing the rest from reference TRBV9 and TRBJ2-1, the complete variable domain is DSGVTQTPKHLITATGQRVTLRCSPRSGDLSVYWYQQSLDQGLQFLIQYYNGEERAKGNILERFSAQQFPDLHSELNLSSLELGDSALYFCASSLRGRVAVYNEQFFGPGTRLTVL.